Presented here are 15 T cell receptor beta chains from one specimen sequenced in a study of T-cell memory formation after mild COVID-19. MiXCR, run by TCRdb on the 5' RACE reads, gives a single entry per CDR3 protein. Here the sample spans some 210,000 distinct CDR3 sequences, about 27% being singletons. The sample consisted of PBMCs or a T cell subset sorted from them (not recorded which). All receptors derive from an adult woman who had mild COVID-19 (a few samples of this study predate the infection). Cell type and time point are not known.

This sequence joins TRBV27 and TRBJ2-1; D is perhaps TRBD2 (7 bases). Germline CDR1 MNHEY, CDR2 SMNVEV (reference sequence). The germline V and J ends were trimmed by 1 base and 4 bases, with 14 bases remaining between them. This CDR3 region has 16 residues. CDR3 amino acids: CASSLLSGGRYNEQFF. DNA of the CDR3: TGTGCCAGCAGTTTATTATCGGGGGGCCGGTACAATGAGCAGTTCTTC.

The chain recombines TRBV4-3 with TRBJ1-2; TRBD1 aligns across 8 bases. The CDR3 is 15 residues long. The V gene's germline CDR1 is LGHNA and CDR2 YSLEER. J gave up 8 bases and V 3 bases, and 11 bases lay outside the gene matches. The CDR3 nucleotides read TGCGCCAGCAGCCAGGCCCGAGCAGGGGGCCACGGCTACACCTTC. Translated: CASSQARAGGHGYTF.

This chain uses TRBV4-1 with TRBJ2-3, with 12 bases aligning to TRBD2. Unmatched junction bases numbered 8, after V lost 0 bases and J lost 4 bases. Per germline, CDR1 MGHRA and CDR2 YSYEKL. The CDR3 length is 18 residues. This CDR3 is CASSQDLLAGGQADTQYF. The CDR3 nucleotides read TGCGCCAGCAGCCAAGATTTGCTAGCGGGGGGGCAGGCAGATACGCAGTATTTT.

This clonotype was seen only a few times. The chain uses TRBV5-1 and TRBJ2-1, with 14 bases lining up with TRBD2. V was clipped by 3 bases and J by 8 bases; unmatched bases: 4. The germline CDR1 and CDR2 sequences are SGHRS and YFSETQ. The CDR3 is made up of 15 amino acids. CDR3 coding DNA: TGCGCCAGCAGCTGGGGGACTAGCGGGGGCTATGAGCAGTTCTTC. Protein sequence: CASSWGTSGGYEQFF.

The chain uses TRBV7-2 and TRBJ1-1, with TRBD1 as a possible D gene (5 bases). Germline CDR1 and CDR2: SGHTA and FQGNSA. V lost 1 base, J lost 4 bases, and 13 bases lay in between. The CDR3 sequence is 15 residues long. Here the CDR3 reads CASSLEAQGGTEAFF. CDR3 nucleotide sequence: TGTGCCAGCAGCTTAGAGGCGCAGGGCGGCACTGAAGCTTTCTTT.

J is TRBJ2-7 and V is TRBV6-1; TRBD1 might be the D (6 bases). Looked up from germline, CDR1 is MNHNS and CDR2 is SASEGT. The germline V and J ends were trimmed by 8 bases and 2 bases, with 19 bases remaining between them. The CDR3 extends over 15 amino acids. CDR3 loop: CASRIGGHEAYEQYF. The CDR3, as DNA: TGTGCCAGCCGGATTGGGGGCCACGAGGCCTACGAGCAGTACTTC.

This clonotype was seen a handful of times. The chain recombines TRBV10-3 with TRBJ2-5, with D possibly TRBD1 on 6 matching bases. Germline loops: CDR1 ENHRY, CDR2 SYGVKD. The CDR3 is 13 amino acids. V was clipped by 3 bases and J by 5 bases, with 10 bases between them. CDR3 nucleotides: TGTGCCATCAGTGAAACGCAGGGGGAGACCCAGTACTTC. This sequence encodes CAISETQGETQYF.

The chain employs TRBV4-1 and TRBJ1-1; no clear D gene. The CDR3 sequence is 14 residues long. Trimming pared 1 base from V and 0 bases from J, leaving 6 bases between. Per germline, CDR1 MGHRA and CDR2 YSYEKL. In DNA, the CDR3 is TGCGCCAGCAGCCAAGTGAATTTGAACACTGAAGCTTTCTTT. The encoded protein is CASSQVNLNTEAFF.

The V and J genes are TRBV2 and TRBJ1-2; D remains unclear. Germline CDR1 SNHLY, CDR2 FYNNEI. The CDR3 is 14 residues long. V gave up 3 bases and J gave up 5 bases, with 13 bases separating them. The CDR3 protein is CASSEGSRGYGYTF. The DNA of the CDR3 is TGTGCCAGCAGTGAGGGTTCCAGAGGGTATGGCTACACCTTC.

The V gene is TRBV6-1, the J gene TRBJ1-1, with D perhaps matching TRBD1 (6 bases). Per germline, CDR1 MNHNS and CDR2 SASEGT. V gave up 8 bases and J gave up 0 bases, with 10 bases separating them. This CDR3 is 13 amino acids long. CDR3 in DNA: TGTGCCAGCGAGGGGGGGCTGAACACTGAAGCTTTCTTT. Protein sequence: CASEGGLNTEAFF.

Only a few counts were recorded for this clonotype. The CDR3 reads CASRYTQINLYEQYF. As DNA, the CDR3 is TGCGCCAGCAGATACACACAGATAAATCTCTACGAGCAGTACTTC. V usage is TRBV10-1 and J usage is TRBJ2-7; D is uncertain. The CDR3 has 15 residues. V was pared by 6 bases and J by 3 bases, with 18 bases between. Looked up from germline, CDR1 is WNHNN and CDR2 is SYGVQD (reference sequence).

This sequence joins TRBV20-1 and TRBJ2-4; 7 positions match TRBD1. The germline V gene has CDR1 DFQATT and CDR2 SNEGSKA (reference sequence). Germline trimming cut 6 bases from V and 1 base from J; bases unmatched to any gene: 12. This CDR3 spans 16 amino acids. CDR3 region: CSAENYRGMAKNIQYF. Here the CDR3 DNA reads TGCAGTGCCGAGAATTACAGGGGAATGGCCAAAAACATTCAGTACTTC.

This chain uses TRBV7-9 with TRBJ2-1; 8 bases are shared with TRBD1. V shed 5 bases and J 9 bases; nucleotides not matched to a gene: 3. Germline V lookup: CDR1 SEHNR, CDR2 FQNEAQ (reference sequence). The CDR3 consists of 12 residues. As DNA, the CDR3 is TGTGCCAGCAGCGGACAGGGAGGTGAGCAGTTCTTC. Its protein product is CASSGQGGEQFF.

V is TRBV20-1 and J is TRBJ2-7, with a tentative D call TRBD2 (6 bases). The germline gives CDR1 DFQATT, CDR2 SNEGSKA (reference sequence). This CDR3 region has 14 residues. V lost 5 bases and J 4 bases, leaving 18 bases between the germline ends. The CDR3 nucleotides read TGCAGTGCTCATAGGGAGGCTGACGTGTACGAGCAGTACTTC. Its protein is CSAHREADVYEQYF.

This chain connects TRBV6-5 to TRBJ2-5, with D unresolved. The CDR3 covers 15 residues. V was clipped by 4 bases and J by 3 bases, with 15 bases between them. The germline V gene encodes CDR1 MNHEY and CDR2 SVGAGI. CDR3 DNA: TGTGCCAGCAGTTTCGGACGCAATCGGAAAGAGACCCAGTACTTC. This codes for CASSFGRNRKETQYF.